This TCR beta chain originates from a study of blood T cell repertoires in COVID-19. Study overall: Specimens from acute and convalescent COVID-19 originated in the United States, Italy and Spain. Sample material is recorded as cDNA or gDNA derived from T cells, B-cell-depleted T cells, or PBMCs.

Per the original methods: Amplification with reference gene primers provided the estimates of nucleated cell counts. Clones were read by immunoSEQ multiplex PCR, and TCRdb kept only the in-frame ones, dropping some. V, J and clone size reflect that table, while D and trimming were determined from the DNA. The sample lists about 270,000 clones; 83% were seen once. This CDR3 has 13 amino acids. Trimming took 1 base from V and 4 from J; bases not matched to a gene: 0. Germline CDR1 and CDR2: KGHSH and LQKENI. The chain couples TRBV18 to TRBJ2-5; 7 nucleotides match TRBD2. The origin of this receptor is a man aged 80 or over with acute or convalescent COVID-19. Sequenced: peripheral blood. The CDR3 DNA is TGTGCCAGCTCACCACTAGCGGGAGAGACCCAGTACTTC. This encodes CASSPLAGETQYF.